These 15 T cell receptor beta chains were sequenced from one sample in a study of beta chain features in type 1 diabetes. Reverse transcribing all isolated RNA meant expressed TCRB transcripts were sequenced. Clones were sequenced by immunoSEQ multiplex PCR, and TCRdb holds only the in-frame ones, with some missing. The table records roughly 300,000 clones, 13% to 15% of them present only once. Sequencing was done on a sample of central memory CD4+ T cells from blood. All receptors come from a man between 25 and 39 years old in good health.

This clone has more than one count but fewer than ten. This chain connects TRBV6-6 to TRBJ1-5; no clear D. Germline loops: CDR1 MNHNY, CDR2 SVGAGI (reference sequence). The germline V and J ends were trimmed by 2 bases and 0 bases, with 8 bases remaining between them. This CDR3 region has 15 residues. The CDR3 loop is CASSYEGHSNQPQHF. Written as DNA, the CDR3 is TGTGCCAGCAGTTACGAGGGCCATAGCAATCAGCCCCAGCATTTT.

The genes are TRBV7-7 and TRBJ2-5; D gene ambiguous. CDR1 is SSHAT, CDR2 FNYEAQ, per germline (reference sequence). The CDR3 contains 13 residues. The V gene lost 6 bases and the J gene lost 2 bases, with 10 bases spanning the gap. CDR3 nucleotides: TGTGCCAGCAGTTACTCACTTCAAGAGACCCAGTACTTC. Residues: CASSYSLQETQYF. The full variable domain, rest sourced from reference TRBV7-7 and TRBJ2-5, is GAGVSQSPRYKVTKRGQDVTLRCDPISSHATLYWYQQALGQGPEFLTYFNYEAQPDKSGLPSDRFSAERPEGSISTLTIQRTEQRDSAMYRCASSYSLQETQYFGPGTRLLVL.

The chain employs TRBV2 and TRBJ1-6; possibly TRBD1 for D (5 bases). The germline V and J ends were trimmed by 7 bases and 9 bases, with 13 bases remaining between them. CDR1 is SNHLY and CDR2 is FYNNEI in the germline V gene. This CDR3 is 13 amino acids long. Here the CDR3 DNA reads TGTGCCAGCACCTTTAGGGGCGGTTCACCCCTCCACTTT. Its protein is CASTFRGGSPLHF.

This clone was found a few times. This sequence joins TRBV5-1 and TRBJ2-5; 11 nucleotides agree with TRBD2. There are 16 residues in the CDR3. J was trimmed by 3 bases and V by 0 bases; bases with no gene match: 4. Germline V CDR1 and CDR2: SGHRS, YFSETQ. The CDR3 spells CASSLAASGGKETQYF. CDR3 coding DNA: TGCGCCAGCAGCTTGGCTGCTAGCGGGGGGAAAGAGACCCAGTACTTC.

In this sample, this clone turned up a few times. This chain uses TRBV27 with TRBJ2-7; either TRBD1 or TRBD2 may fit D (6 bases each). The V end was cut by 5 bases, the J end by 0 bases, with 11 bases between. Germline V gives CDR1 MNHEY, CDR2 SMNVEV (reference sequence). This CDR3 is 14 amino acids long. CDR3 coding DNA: TGTGCCAGCAGTAGAACGGGGGCCTCCTACGAGCAGTACTTC. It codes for CASSRTGASYEQYF.

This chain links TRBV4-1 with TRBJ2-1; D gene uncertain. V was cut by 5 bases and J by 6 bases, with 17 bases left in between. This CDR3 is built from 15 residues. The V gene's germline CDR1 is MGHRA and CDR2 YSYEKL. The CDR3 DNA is TGCGCCAGCAGCAGTCCCGGCCGGAAGATCAATGAGCAGTTCTTC. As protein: CASSSPGRKINEQFF.

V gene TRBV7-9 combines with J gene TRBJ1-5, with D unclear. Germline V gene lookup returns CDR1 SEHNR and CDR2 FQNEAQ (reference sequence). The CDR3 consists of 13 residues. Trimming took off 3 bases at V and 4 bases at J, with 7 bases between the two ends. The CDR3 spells CASSLTGNQPQHF. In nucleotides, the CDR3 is TGTGCCAGCAGCTTGACCGGGAATCAGCCCCAGCATTTT.

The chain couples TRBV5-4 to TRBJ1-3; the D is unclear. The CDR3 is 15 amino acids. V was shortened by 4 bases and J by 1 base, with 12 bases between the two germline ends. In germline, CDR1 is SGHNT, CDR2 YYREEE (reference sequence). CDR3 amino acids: CASSQTPKSGNTIYF. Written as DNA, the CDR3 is TGTGCCAGCAGCCAGACACCGAAGTCTGGAAACACCATATATTTT.

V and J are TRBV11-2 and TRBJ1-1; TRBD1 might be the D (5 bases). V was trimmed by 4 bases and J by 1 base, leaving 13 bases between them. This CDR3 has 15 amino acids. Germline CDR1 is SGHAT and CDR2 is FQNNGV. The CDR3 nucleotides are TGTGCCAGCAGCTACTATAACGACAGGAACACTGAAGCTTTCTTT. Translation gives CASSYYNDRNTEAFF.

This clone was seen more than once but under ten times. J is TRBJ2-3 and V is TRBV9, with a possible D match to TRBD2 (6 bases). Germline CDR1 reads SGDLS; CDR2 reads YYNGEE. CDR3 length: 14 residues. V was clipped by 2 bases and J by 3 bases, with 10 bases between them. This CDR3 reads CASSVSGETDTQYF. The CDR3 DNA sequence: TGTGCCAGCAGCGTTTCGGGAGAGACAGATACGCAGTATTTT.

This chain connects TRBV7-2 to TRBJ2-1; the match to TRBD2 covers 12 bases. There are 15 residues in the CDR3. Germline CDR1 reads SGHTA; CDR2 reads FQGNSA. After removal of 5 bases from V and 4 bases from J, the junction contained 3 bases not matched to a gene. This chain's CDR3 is CASSRGTSGYNEQFF. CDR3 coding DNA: TGTGCCAGCAGCAGAGGGACTAGCGGGTACAATGAGCAGTTCTTC.

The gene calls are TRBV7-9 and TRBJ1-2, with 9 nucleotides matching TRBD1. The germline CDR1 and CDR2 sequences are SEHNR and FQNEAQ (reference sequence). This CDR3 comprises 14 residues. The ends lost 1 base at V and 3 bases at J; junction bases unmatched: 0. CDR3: CASSLGTGDYGYTF. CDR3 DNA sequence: TGTGCCAGCAGCTTAGGGACAGGGGACTATGGCTACACCTTC. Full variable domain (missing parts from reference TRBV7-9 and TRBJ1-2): DTGVSQNPRHKITKRGQNVTFRCDPISEHNRLYWYRQTLGQGPEFLTYFQNEAQLEKSRLLSDRFSAERPKGSFSTLEIQRTEQGDSAMYLCASSLGTGDYGYTFGSGTRLTVV.

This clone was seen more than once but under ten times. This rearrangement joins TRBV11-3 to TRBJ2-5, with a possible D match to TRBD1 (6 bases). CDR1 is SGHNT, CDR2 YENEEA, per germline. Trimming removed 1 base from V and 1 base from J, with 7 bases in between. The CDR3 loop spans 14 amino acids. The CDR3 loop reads CASSLGGGQETQYF. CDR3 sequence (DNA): TGTGCCAGCAGCTTAGGAGGGGGCCAAGAGACCCAGTACTTC.

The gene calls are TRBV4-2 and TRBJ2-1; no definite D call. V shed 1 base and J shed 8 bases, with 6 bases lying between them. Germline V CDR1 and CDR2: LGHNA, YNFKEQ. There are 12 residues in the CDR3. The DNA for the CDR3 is TGTGCCAGCAGCCAAGCGAGTTATGAGCAGTTCTTC. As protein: CASSQASYEQFF.

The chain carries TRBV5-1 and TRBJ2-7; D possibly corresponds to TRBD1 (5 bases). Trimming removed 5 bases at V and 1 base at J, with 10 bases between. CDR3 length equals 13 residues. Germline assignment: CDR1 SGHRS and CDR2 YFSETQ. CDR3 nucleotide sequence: TGCGCCAGCAGGTTACAGGATTCCTACGAGCAGTACTTC. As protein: CASRLQDSYEQYF.